The 29 T cell receptor beta chains in this list originate from one sample, sequenced in a study of sequential checkpoint blockade in melanoma. Treatment of the sample: randomized to nivolumab then ipilimumab (arm A) or the reverse (arm B). TCRdb's copy holds only in-frame clones and misses some; the assay was immunoSEQ multiplex PCR. The sample records over 10,000 clones, roughly 27% being singletons. The sample consisted of tumor tissue (inferred from file names), taken from a patient given nivolumab and ipilimumab in sequence. The receptors here all came from a human donor with melanoma.

The CDR3 loop is CASSPLAGTGFPYEQYF. CDR3 in DNA: TGTGCCAGTAGTCCACTAGCCGGGACAGGGTTTCCCTACGAGCAGTACTTC. The chain links TRBV19 to TRBJ2-7, with 9 bases identical to TRBD1. Germline V gene sequence: CDR1 LNHDA, CDR2 SQIVND (reference sequence). The CDR3 runs to 17 residues. V was clipped by 5 bases and J by 2 bases; unmatched bases: 13.

This clone was counted ten times or more. The chain links TRBV11-3 to TRBJ2-7, with 14 bases fitting TRBD2. Per the germline V gene, CDR1 is SGHNT and CDR2 is YENEEA. This CDR3 contains 15 residues. Trimming at V came to 6 bases and at J to 4 bases, leaving 5 bases not matched to a gene. The CDR3 is CASSLTSGRVYEQYF. In DNA form, the CDR3 reads TGTGCCAGCAGTTTGACTAGCGGGAGGGTTTACGAGCAGTACTTC.

The chain couples TRBV6-8 to TRBJ1-1; D remains ambiguous. This CDR3 is 14 amino acids long. Germline V lookup: CDR1 MNHGY, CDR2 SAAAGT. Trimming cost V 5 bases and J 7 bases, with 17 bases left between them. For the CDR3, the DNA is TGTGCCAGCAGTAAACAGTATTTAAAGCATGAAGCTTTCTTT. This translates into CASSKQYLKHEAFF.

This clone was observed at least ten times. The rearrangement joins TRBV11-3 to TRBJ2-3, with D unclear. CDR3 length: 15 residues. Trimming left V 4 bases short and J 0 bases short, with 11 bases between. Per germline, CDR1 SGHNT and CDR2 YENEEA. The CDR3 DNA sequence: TGTGCCAGCAGCTCCGGGTACACAAGCACAGATACGCAGTATTTT. Amino acid sequence: CASSSGYTSTDTQYF.

The chain combines TRBV6-8 with TRBJ2-1; 13 bases map to TRBD2. The CDR3 loop spans 17 amino acids. V shed 4 bases, J shed 7 bases, and the junction held 10 bases outside the gene matches. From germline, CDR1 is MNHGY and CDR2 SAAAGT. CDR3 in DNA: TGTGCCAGCAGTTCCGCGTTAGGACTAGCGGGAGAAAATGAGCAGTTCTTC. Amino acids: CASSSALGLAGENEQFF.

This clone has more than one count but fewer than ten. The junction departs from the called germline gene at one end, perhaps through a read error. The rearrangement uses TRBV6-8 and TRBJ1-4; TRBD1 aligns across 10 bases. This CDR3 contains 14 residues. Germline CDR1 and CDR2: MNHGY and SAAAGT. The CDR3 here is CAISPGQGDEKLFF. CDR3 nucleotides: TGTGCCATCAGTCCCGGACAGGGGGACGAAAAACTGTTTTTT.

This clone was found a few times. The rearrangement joins TRBV6-8 to TRBJ2-4, with a weak D call TRBD1 (6 bases). Trimming stripped 2 bases from V and 0 bases from J, with 11 bases between. Germline-derived CDR1 and CDR2 are MNHGY and SAAAGT. The CDR3 extends over 16 amino acids. In DNA form, the CDR3 reads TGTGCCAGCAGTTACCACGGACAGTTAGCCAAAAACATTCAGTACTTC. It encodes CASSYHGQLAKNIQYF.

The CDR3 nucleotides are TGTGCCAGCAGTTCCCGCCCCTCGGATACGCAGTATTTT. This encodes CASSSRPSDTQYF. The rearrangement links TRBV28 to TRBJ2-3; no reliable D call. Trimming took off 4 bases at V and 6 bases at J, with 11 bases between the two ends. CDR3 length: 13 residues. Per the germline V gene, CDR1 is MDHEN and CDR2 is SYDVKM.

The gene calls are TRBV18 and TRBJ2-1; D might be TRBD2 (6 bases). This CDR3 region has 17 residues. The germline gives CDR1 KGHSH, CDR2 LQKENI. With 1 base removed from V and 1 base from J, the gap between germline ends came to 14 bases. CDR3: CASSPLGGPGSYNEQFF. CDR3 in DNA: TGTGCCAGCTCACCACTAGGAGGGCCAGGATCCTACAATGAGCAGTTCTTC.

The sample holds a few counts of this clone. The chain recombines TRBV11-3 with TRBJ2-5, with TRBD1 matching 11 bases. The CDR3 loop spans 16 amino acids. Per the germline V gene, CDR1 is SGHNT and CDR2 is YENEEA. The ends lost 1 base at V and 4 bases at J; junction bases unmatched: 5. CDR3 region: CASSLGSGTGGETQYF. The DNA for the CDR3 is TGTGCCAGCAGCTTAGGATCCGGGACAGGGGGAGAGACCCAGTACTTC.

This clone was picked up a small number of times. This chain joins TRBV10-3 and TRBJ1-2, with D tentatively TRBD1 (6 bases). The CDR3 is 16 residues long. V dropped 1 base and J dropped 7 bases, with 19 bases sitting between them. Germline CDR1 ENHRY, CDR2 SYGVKD. CDR3 DNA: TGTGCCATCAGTGAGTTGGTAATGACAGGCCCCTCTGGCTACACCTTC. As protein: CAISELVMTGPSGYTF.

The chain is built from TRBV18 and TRBJ2-3; TRBD1 matches 9 bases. The germline CDR1 and CDR2 sequences are KGHSH and LQKENI. Trimming removed 3 bases from V and 4 bases from J; junction bases left unmatched: 8. The CDR3 is made up of 16 amino acids. The chain's CDR3 is CASSPSPWTGADTQYF. Here the CDR3 DNA reads TGTGCCAGCTCACCGTCCCCTTGGACAGGGGCAGATACGCAGTATTTT.

The chain combines TRBV29-1 with TRBJ2-1; D perhaps matches TRBD1 (6 bases). V gave up 0 bases and J gave up 9 bases, with 12 bases separating them. The CDR3 totals 13 residues. Germline assignment: CDR1 SQVTM and CDR2 ANQGSEA. The CDR3 nucleotides are TGCAGCGTTGAAGATGGTCTAGGGGGTGAGCAGTTCTTC. This sequence encodes CSVEDGLGGEQFF.

This clone occurred a few times. This rearrangement joins TRBV6-8 to TRBJ2-2; the D call may be TRBD1 or TRBD2 (6 bases each). The V end was cut by 0 bases, the J end by 2 bases, with 10 bases between. The CDR3 totals 16 residues. Looked up from germline, CDR1 is MNHGY and CDR2 is SAAAGT. Written as DNA, the CDR3 is TGTGCCAGCAGTTACTCGGGGGGCTTCAACACCGGGGAGCTGTTTTTT. Amino acid sequence: CASSYSGGFNTGELFF.

The chain joins TRBV18 to TRBJ2-1; 10 nucleotides match TRBD1. J lost 9 bases, V lost 3 bases, and 2 bases had no gene match. CDR1 is KGHSH and CDR2 is LQKENI in the germline V gene. The CDR3 is 13 amino acids. The CDR3 DNA sequence: TGTGCCAGCTCACCTGGGACAGGGGTTGAGCAGTTCTTC. Amino acids: CASSPGTGVEQFF.

The rearrangement joins TRBV5-1 to TRBJ2-7; D gene ambiguous. This CDR3 has 16 amino acids. CDR1 SGHRS and CDR2 YFSETQ come from the germline V gene. Trimming removed 2 bases from V and 0 bases from J, with 15 bases in between. CDR3 sequence: CASSFTGSPFSYEQYF. In nucleotides, the CDR3 is TGCGCCAGCAGCTTCACGGGCTCCCCGTTCTCCTACGAGCAGTACTTC.

This clone was seen repeatedly, ten times or more. The chain recombines TRBV11-3 with TRBJ1-4, with 10 bases identical to TRBD1. The germline V gene encodes CDR1 SGHNT and CDR2 YENEEA. The V and J ends lost 4 bases and 5 bases, in that order; junction bases with no gene match: 4. The CDR3 sequence is 15 residues long. For the CDR3, the DNA is TGTGCCAGCAGCTCCCCGGGACAGGGGAATGAAAAACTGTTTTTT. Translation: CASSSPGQGNEKLFF.

This sequence joins TRBV11-3 and TRBJ2-5, with TRBD2 matching 7 bases. The ends lost 2 bases at V and 7 bases at J; junction bases unmatched: 7. Germline V gene lookup returns CDR1 SGHNT and CDR2 YENEEA. This CDR3 has 14 residues. The CDR3 coding sequence is TGTGCCAGCAGCTTAAATAGCGGGCTAGGGACCCAGTACTTC. Translation: CASSLNSGLGTQYF.

The sample holds a few counts of this clone. V is TRBV28 and J is TRBJ2-5, with D possibly matching TRBD2 (5 bases). Germline V gene sequence: CDR1 MDHEN, CDR2 SYDVKM. The ends were cut back, 4 bases at V and 5 bases at J, with 8 bases in the middle. The CDR3 has 12 amino acids. CDR3 coding DNA: TGTGCCAGCAGTTCAGGCGGGGAGACCCAGTACTTC. This gives the protein CASSSGGETQYF.

The chain has TRBV5-1 and TRBJ2-2; tentative D call: TRBD2 (5 bases). CDR1 is SGHRS, CDR2 YFSETQ, per germline. The CDR3 has 15 residues. V was clipped by 1 base and J by 3 bases, with 10 bases between them. Here the CDR3 reads CASSLSGVDTGELFF. CDR3 coding DNA: TGCGCCAGCAGCTTGTCCGGGGTTGACACCGGGGAGCTGTTTTTT.

The chain carries TRBV28 and TRBJ1-5, with unresolved D. With 3 bases removed from V and 5 bases from J, the gap between germline ends came to 8 bases. This CDR3 comprises 13 residues. The germline CDR1 and CDR2 sequences are MDHEN and SYDVKM. This CDR3 reads CASSFYTYQPQHF. The CDR3 coding sequence is TGTGCCAGCAGTTTCTACACGTATCAGCCCCAGCATTTT.

The gene calls are TRBV7-6 and TRBJ2-3; D is possibly TRBD1 (6 bases). There are 14 residues in the CDR3. Trimming took off 5 bases at V and 1 base at J, with 10 bases between the two ends. CDR1 and CDR2 from the germline V gene are SGHVS and FNYEAQ. The CDR3 region has the DNA TGTGCCAGCAGCCTTGAGGGGGGCACAGATACGCAGTATTTT. The encoded protein is CASSLEGGTDTQYF.

The chain couples TRBV7-1 to TRBJ2-2, with D unresolved. TRBV7-1 is an ORF, with its function uncertain. Trimming stripped 3 bases from V and 2 bases from J, with 7 bases between. The CDR3 spans 14 residues. For the CDR3, the DNA is TGTGCCAGCAGCTCTACACACAACACCGGGGAGCTGTTTTTT. It specifies CASSSTHNTGELFF.

This chain joins TRBV6-8 and TRBJ1-5; D perhaps matches TRBD1 (6 bases). Germline CDR1 is MNHGY and CDR2 is SAAAGT. The CDR3 consists of 18 residues. Trimming removed 0 bases from V and 0 bases from J, with 15 bases in between. The CDR3 loop reads CASSYSDRQRYSNQPQHF. The CDR3 DNA reads TGTGCCAGCAGTTACTCCGACAGGCAAAGATATAGCAATCAGCCCCAGCATTTT.

This clone occurred many times. As DNA, the CDR3 is TGTGCCAGCAGCCCTCCTGGACAGGGGAGAATGACCGGGGAGCTGTTTTTT. Amino acids: CASSPPGQGRMTGELFF. V and J are TRBV11-3 and TRBJ2-2; the match to TRBD1 covers 9 bases. The length of the CDR3 is 17 residues. Losses at the gene ends were 5 bases for V and 5 bases for J; bases not matched to a gene: 12. The germline CDR1 and CDR2 sequences are SGHNT and YENEEA.

This clone was picked up many times. V gene TRBV11-3 combines with J gene TRBJ2-7; 11 bases map to TRBD2. The length of the CDR3 is 15 residues. The junction had 11 bases not matched to a gene; V was cut back by 7 bases and J by 6 bases. CDR1 and CDR2 from the germline V gene are SGHNT and YENEEA. Written as DNA, the CDR3 is TGTGCCAGCAACTTTATAGCGGGAGGGCCCGGCGAGCAGTACTTC. Translated: CASNFIAGGPGEQYF.

The chain employs TRBV6-8 and TRBJ2-7, with 13 bases that match TRBD2. With V trimmed by 0 bases and J by 6 bases, 2 bases remained unmatched. The V gene's germline CDR1 is MNHGY and CDR2 SAAAGT. The CDR3 has 15 residues. The CDR3 is CASSYSGLAGVEQYF. The CDR3, as DNA: TGTGCCAGCAGTTACTCCGGACTAGCGGGAGTCGAGCAGTACTTC.

This clone was observed a handful of times. This chain uses TRBV6-8 with TRBJ2-1; the D gene is possibly TRBD1 (7 bases). Germline lookup yields CDR1 MNHGY and CDR2 SAAAGT. The CDR3 runs to 12 residues. Trimming took off 5 bases at V and 9 bases at J, with 11 bases between the two ends. In nucleotides, the CDR3 is TGTGCCAGCAGTACTCAGGGGGGTGAGCAGTTCTTC. Translation: CASSTQGGEQFF.

This clone is categorized as medium-sized. V usage is TRBV6-8 and J usage is TRBJ2-7; D gene uncertain. Germline V gives CDR1 MNHGY, CDR2 SAAAGT. Between the trimmed V and J ends, which lost 5 bases and 2 bases, there was a span of 19 bases. This CDR3 spans 16 amino acids. The CDR3 DNA reads as TGTGCCAGCAGTCTATACGTTGGCGGAACAACCTACGAGCAGTACTTC. The encoded protein is CASSLYVGGTTYEQYF.